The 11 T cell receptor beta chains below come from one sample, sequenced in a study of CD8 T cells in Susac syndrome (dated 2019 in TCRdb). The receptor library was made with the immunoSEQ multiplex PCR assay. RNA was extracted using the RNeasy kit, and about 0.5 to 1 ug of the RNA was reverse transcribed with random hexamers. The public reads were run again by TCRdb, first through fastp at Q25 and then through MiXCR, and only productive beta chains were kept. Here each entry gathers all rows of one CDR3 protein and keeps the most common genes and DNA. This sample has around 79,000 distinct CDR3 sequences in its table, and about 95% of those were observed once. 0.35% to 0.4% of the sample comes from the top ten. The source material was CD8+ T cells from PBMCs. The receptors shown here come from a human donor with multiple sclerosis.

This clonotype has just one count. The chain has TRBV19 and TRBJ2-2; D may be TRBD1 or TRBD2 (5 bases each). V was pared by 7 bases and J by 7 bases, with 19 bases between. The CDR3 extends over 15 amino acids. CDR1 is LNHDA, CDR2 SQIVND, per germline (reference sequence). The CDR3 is CASTSGARYDGELFF. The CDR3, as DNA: TGTGCCAGTACCTCCGGGGCGAGGTATGACGGGGAGCTGTTTTTT.

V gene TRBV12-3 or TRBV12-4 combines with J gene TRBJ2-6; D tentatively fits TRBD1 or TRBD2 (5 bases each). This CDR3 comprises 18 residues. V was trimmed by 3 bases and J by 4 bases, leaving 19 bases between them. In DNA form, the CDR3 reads TGTGCCAGCAGTTTCCTGGGACCTCCGGGGATGGGGGCCAACGTCCTGACTTTC. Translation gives CASSFLGPPGMGANVLTF.

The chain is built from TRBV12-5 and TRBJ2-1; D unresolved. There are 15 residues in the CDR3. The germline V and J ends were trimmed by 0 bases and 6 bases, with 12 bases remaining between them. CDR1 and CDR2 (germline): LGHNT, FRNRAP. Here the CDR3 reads CASGLVGLVVNEQFF. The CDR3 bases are TGTGCTAGTGGTTTGGTAGGTCTAGTTGTCAATGAGCAGTTCTTC. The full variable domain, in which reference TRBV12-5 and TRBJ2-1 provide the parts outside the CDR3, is DARVTQTPRHKVTEMGQEVTMRCQPILGHNTVFWYRQTMMQGLELLAYFRNRAPLDDSGMPKDRFSAEMPDATLATLKIQPSEPRDSAVYFCASGLVGLVVNEQFFGPGTRLTVL.

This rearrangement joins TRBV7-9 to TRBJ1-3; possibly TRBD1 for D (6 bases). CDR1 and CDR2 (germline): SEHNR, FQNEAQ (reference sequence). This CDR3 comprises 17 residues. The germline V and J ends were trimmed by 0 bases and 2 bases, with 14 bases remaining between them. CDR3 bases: TGTGCCAGCAGCTTAGCGGACAGATCCTTGACTGGAAACACCATATATTTT. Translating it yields CASSLADRSLTGNTIYF.

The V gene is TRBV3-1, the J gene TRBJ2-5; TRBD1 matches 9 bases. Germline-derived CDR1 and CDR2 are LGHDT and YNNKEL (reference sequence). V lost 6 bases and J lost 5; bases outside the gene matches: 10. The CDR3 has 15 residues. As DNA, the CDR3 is TGTGCCAGCAGTTCCGGGACAGGGTTGATGGAGACCCAGTACTTC. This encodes CASSSGTGLMETQYF.

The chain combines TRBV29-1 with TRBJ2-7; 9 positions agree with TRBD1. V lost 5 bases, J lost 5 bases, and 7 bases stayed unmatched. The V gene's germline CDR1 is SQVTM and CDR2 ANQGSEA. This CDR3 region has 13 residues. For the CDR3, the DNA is TGCAGCGTTTCCGGGACAGGGAGCGACGAGCAGTACTTC. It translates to CSVSGTGSDEQYF.

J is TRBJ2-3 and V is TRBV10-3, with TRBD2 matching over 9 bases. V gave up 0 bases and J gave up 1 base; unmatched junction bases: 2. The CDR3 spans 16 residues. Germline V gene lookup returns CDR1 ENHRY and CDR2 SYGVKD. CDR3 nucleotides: TGTGCCATCAGTGAGTCGCGCGGGAGGGGCACAGATACGCAGTATTTT. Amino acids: CAISESRGRGTDTQYF.

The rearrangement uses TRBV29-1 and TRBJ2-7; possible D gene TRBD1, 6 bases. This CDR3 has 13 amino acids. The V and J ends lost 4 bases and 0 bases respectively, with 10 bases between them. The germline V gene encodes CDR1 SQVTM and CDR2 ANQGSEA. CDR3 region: CSVAGQISYEQYF. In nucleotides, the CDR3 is TGCAGCGTTGCAGGACAGATCTCCTACGAGCAGTACTTC.

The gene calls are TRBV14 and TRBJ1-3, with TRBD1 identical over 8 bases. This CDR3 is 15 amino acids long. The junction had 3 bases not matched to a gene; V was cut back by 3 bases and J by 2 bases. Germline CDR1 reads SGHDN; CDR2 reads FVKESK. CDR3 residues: CASSQGQAAGNTIYF. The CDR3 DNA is TGTGCCAGCAGCCAGGGACAGGCGGCTGGAAACACCATATATTTT.

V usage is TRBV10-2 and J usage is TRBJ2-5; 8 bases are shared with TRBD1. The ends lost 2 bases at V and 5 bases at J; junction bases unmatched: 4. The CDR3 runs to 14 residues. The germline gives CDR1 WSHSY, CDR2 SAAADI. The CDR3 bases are TGCGCCAGCAGTGAGGGGACAGGCCACGAGACCCAGTACTTC. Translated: CASSEGTGHETQYF.

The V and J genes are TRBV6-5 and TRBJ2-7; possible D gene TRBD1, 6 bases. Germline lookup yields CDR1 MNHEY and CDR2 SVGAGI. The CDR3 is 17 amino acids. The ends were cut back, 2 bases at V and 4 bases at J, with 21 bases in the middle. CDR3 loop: CASSYRTYRAIPYEQYF. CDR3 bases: TGTGCCAGCAGTTACAGAACCTACAGGGCCATCCCTTACGAGCAGTACTTC.